The 8 T cell receptor beta chains reported below all come from one sample, sequenced in a study of CD8+CD57+ T cells in acquired aplastic anemia. Patients included in sequencing had previously demonstrated CD8+CD57+ cell expansion by flow cytometry. Researchers used genomic DNA as the template to profile TCR beta VDJ and CDR3. TCRdb recomputed calls from the reads with MiXCR, one row per CDR3 protein. The repertoire has 170,000 or so distinct CDR3 sequences, roughly 65% of them found once; the top ten carry roughly 46%. The material sequenced was sorted CD4+, CD8+, or CD8+CD57+ T cells (not recorded which) from PBMCs. The receptors shown here come from a human donor with aplastic anemia.

V is TRBV5-4 and J is TRBJ1-2; D remains unclear. Germline V CDR1 and CDR2: SGHNT, YYREEE (reference sequence). V lost 4 bases, J lost 4 bases, and 11 bases lay in between. The CDR3 covers 13 residues. DNA for the CDR3: TGTGCCAGCAGCCAAGATGCGGTCTATGGCTACACCTTC. Translating it yields CASSQDAVYGYTF.

This chain joins TRBV7-9 and TRBJ2-1; perhaps TRBD1 as D (6 bases). Germline lookup yields CDR1 SEHNR and CDR2 FQNEAQ (reference sequence). The V end was cut by 1 base, the J end by 10 bases, with 11 bases between. This CDR3 contains 13 residues. The CDR3 protein is CASSLGQANEQFF. CDR3 DNA sequence: TGTGCCAGCAGCTTAGGACAGGCCAACGAGCAGTTCTTC.

This clonotype was counted many times. A junction boundary mismatches the germline segment, possibly from a read error. The chain is built from TRBV27 and TRBJ1-1; D remains unclear. The CDR3 runs 13 residues. Germline V lookup: CDR1 MNHEY, CDR2 SMNVEV (reference sequence). Here the CDR3 DNA reads TGCGCCAGCAGCTTGGCGGGGTACACTGAAGCTTTCTTT. This encodes CASSLAGYTEAFF.

This clonotype was recorded many times. The genes are TRBV13 and TRBJ2-3, with D possibly matching TRBD2 (5 bases). The CDR3 has 11 residues. Deletions cut 5 bases from V and 9 bases from J, with 9 bases between. The germline V gene has CDR1 PRHDT and CDR2 FYEKMQ (reference sequence). CDR3 amino acids: CASSPTGTQYF. The CDR3 DNA reads as TGTGCCAGCAGCCCTACGGGGACGCAGTATTTT.

This clonotype was counted a single time. V usage is TRBV15 and J usage is TRBJ1-6, with TRBD1 matching over 9 bases. J gave up 7 bases and V 5 bases, and 3 bases lay outside the gene matches. CDR1 is LNHNV, CDR2 YYDKDF, per germline (reference sequence). The CDR3 extends over 14 amino acids. In DNA, the CDR3 is TGTGCCACCAGCGGCGGGACAGGGAATTCACCCCTCCACTTT. Residues: CATSGGTGNSPLHF.

This chain links TRBV5-6 with TRBJ1-6, with D uncertain. CDR3 length: 16 residues. In germline, CDR1 is SGHDT, CDR2 YYEEEE. V lost 0 bases to trimming and J lost 5 bases, with 12 bases between them. CDR3 amino acids: CASSLALGKDNSPLHF. The CDR3 nucleotides are TGTGCCAGCAGCTTGGCTCTGGGCAAAGATAATTCACCCCTCCACTTT.

This clonotype has a handful of counts. This chain joins TRBV20-1 and TRBJ1-1, with D possibly matching TRBD1 (5 bases). The CDR3 runs 14 residues. Germline CDR1 and CDR2: DFQATT and SNEGSKA (reference sequence). Trimming took off 0 bases at V and 0 bases at J, with 8 bases between the two ends. The CDR3 loop is CSARDGGMNTEAFF. The CDR3 DNA reads as TGCAGTGCTAGAGATGGGGGTATGAACACTGAAGCTTTCTTT.

CDR3 loop: CSASGTSLQEQYF. The CDR3 bases are TGCAGTGCTAGCGGGACAAGCCTACAAGAGCAGTACTTC. This sequence joins TRBV20-1 and TRBJ2-7, with TRBD1 as a possible D gene (6 bases). This CDR3 has 13 amino acids. Germline V CDR1 and CDR2: DFQATT, SNEGSKA (reference sequence). Trimming cost V 3 bases and J 7 bases, with 16 bases left between them.